One T cell receptor (beta chain) is described in this entry. Assay used: immunoSEQ multiplex PCR; TCRdb lists only in-frame clones, some missing. The table has around 190,000 clones, 76% seen once. The sample belongs to a study of blood T cell repertoires in COVID-19. The germline V and J ends were trimmed by 2 bases and 5 bases, with 15 bases remaining between them. The CDR3 is made up of 15 amino acids. Germline V CDR1 and CDR2: MNHEY, SMNVEV (reference sequence). The receptor's source is a woman between 50 and 59 years old with acute COVID-19. The sequencing input was PBMCs or T cells enriched from blood (not recorded which). The chain couples TRBV27 to TRBJ2-5, with a weak D call TRBD2 (6 bases). CDR3 protein: CASSLAGGRSETQYF. CDR3 sequence (DNA): TGTGCCAGCAGTTTAGCGGGTGGGAGGTCGGAGACCCAGTACTTC.